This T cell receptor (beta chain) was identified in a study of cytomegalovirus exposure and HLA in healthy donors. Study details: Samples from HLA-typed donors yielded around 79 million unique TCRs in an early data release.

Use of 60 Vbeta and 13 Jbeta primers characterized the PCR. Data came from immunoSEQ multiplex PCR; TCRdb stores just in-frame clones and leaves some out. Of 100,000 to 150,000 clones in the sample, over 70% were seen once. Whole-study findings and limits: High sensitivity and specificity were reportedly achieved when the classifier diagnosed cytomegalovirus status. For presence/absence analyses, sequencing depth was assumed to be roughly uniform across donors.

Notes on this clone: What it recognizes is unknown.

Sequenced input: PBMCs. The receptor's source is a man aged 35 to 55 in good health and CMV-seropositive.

CDR3 nucleotides: TGTGCCAGCAGCGAGGGAGGCAGGGACACTGAAGCTTTCTTT. It encodes CASSEGGRDTEAFF. This chain uses TRBV9 with TRBJ1-1, with D possibly matching TRBD1 (5 bases). Germline CDR1 reads SGDLS; CDR2 reads YYNGEE. Trimming removed 3 bases from V and 3 bases from J, with 12 bases in between. This CDR3 has 14 residues.